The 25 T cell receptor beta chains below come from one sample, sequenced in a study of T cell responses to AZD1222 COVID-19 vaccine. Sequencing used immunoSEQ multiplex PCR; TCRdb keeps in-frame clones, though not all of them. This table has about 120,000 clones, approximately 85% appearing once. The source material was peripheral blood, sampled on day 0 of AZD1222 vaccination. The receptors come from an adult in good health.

CDR3 bases: TGCAGCGTTGTAGCCGCAAGTGACTATGGCTACACCTTC. Protein product: CSVVAASDYGYTF. V usage is TRBV29-1 and J usage is TRBJ1-2; D is undetermined. Trimming removed 4 bases at V and 3 bases at J, with 12 bases between. This CDR3 contains 13 residues. CDR1 is SQVTM, CDR2 ANQGSEA, per germline.

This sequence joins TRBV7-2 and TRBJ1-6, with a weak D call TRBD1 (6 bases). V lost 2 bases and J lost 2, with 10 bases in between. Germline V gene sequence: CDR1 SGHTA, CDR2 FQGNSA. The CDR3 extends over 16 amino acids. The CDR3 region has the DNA TGTGCCAGCAGCTTATTACAGGGAGCCTATAATTCACCCCTCCACTTT. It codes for CASSLLQGAYNSPLHF.

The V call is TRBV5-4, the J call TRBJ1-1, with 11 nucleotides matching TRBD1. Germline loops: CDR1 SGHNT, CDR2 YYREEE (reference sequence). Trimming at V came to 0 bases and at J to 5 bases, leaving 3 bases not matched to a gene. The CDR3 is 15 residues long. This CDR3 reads CASSLVGTGGTEAFF. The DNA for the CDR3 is TGTGCCAGCAGCTTGGTGGGGACAGGGGGTACTGAAGCTTTCTTT.

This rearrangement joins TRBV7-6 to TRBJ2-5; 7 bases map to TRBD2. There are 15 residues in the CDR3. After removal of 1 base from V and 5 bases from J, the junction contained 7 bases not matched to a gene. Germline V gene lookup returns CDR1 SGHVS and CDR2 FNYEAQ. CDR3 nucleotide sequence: TGTGCCAGCAGCTTAGTGGGCGGGGGTACGGAGACCCAGTACTTC. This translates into CASSLVGGGTETQYF.

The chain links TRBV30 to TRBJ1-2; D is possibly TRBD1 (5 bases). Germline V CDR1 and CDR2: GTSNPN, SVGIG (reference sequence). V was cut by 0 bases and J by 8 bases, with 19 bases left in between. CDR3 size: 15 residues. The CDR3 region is CAWSVLFGAGRGYTF. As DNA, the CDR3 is TGTGCCTGGAGTGTACTATTCGGGGCAGGAAGAGGCTACACCTTC.

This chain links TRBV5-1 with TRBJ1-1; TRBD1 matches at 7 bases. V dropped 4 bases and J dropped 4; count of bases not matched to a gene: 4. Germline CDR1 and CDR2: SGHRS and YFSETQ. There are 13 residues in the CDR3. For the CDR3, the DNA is TGCGCCAGCAGCGTCCGGGACAGCACTGAAGCTTTCTTT. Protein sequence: CASSVRDSTEAFF. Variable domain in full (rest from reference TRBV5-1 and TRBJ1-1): KAGVTQTPRYLIKTRGQQVTLSCSPISGHRSVSWYQQTPGQGLQFLFEYFSETQRNKGNFPGRFSGRQFSNSRSEMNVSTLELGDSALYLCASSVRDSTEAFFGQGTRLTVV.

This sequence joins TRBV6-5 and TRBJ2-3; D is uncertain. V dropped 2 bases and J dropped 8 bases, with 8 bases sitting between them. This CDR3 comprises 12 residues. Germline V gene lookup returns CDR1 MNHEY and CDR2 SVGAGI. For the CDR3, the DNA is TGTGCCAGCAGTTACGGGCAAGGTACGCAGTATTTT. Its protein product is CASSYGQGTQYF.

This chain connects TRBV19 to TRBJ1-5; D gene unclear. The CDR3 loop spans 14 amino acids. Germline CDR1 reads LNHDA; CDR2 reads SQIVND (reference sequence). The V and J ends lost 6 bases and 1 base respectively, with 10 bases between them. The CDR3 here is CASSSSRSNQPQHF. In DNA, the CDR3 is TGTGCCAGTAGCTCCAGTAGGAGCAATCAGCCCCAGCATTTT.

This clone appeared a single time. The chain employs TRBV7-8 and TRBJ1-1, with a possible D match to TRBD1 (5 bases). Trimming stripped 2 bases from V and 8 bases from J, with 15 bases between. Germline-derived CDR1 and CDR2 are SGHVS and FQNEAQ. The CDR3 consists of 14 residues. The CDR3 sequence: CASSLLGGPIEAFF. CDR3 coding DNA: TGTGCCAGCAGCTTACTTGGGGGACCAATCGAAGCTTTCTTT.

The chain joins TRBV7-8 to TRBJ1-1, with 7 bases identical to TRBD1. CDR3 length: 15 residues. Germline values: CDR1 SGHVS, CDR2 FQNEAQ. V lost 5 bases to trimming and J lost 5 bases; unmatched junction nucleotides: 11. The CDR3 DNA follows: TGTGCCAGCAGCCGTAAACGACAGGGTTGGACTGAAGCTTTCTTT. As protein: CASSRKRQGWTEAFF.

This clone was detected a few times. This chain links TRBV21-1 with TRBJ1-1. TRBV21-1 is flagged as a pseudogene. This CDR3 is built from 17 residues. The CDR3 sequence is CASSPKKEYGWNTEAFF. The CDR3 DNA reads TGTGCCAGCAGCCCAAAGAAGGAGTACGGATGGAACACTGAAGCTTTCTTT.

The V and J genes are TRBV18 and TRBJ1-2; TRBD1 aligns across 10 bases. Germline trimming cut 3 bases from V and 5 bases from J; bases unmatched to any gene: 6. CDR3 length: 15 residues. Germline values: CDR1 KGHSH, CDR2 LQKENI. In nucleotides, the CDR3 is TGTGCCAGCTCACCCGTCGGGACAGGGGAATATGGCTACACCTTC. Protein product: CASSPVGTGEYGYTF.

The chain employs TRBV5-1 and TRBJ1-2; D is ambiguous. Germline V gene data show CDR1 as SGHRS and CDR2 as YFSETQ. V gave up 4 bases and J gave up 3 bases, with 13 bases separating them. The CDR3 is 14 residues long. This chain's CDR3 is CASSPAGRDYGYTF. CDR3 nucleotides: TGCGCCAGCAGCCCTGCCGGGAGGGACTATGGCTACACCTTC.

The CDR3 protein is CASSKGTLDTIYF. The CDR3 DNA reads as TGTGCCAGCAGCAAGGGGACCCTCGACACCATATATTTT. The chain links TRBV7-6 to TRBJ1-3; a possible D gene is TRBD1 (5 bases). CDR1 is SGHVS and CDR2 is FNYEAQ in the germline V gene. V shed 5 bases and J shed 8 bases, with 13 bases lying between them. The CDR3 runs 13 residues.

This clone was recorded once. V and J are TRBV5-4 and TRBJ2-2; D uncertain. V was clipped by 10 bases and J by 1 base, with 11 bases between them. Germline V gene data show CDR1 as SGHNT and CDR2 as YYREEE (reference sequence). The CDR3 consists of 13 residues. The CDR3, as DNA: TGTGCCGCAACCCCCGGGAACACCGGGGAGCTGTTTTTT. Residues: CAATPGNTGELFF.

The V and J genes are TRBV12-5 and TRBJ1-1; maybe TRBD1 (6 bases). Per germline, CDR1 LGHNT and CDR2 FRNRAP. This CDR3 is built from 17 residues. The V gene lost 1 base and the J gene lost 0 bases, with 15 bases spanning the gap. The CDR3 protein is CASGLAYSRDMNTEAFF. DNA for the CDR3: TGTGCTAGTGGTTTGGCTTATTCGAGGGACATGAACACTGAAGCTTTCTTT. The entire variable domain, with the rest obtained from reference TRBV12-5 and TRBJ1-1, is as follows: DARVTQTPRHKVTEMGQEVTMRCQPILGHNTVFWYRQTMMQGLELLAYFRNRAPLDDSGMPKDRFSAEMPDATLATLKIQPSEPRDSAVYFCASGLAYSRDMNTEAFFGQGTRLTVV.

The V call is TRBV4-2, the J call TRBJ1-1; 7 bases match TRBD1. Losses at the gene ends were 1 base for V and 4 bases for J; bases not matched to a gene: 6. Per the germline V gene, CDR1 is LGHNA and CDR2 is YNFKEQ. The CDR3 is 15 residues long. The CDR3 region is CASSQGQGTSTEAFF. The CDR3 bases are TGTGCCAGCAGCCAAGGACAGGGCACGAGCACTGAAGCTTTCTTT.

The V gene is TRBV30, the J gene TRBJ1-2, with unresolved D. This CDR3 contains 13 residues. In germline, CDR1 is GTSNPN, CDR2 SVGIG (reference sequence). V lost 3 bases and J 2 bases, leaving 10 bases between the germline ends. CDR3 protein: CAWSLGINYGYTF. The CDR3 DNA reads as TGTGCCTGGAGCTTGGGCATCAACTATGGCTACACCTTC.

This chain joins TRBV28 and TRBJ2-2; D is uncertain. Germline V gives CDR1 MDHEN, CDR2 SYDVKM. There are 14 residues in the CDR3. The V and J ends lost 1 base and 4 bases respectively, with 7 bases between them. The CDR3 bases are TGTGCCAGCAGTTTATTTGGTAGCACCGGGGAGCTGTTTTTT. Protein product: CASSLFGSTGELFF.

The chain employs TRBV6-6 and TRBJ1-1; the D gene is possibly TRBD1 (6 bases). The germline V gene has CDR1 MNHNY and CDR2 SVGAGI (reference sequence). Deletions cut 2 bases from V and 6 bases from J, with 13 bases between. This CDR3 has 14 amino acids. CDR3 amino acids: CASSYEMGQAEAFF. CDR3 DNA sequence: TGTGCCAGCAGTTACGAAATGGGACAAGCTGAAGCTTTCTTT.

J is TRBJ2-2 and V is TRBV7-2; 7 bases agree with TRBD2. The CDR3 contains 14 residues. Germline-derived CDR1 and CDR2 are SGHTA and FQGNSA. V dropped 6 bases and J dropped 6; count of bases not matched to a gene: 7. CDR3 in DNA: TGTGCCAGCAGTCTGGGAGGGCTCGCCGGGGAGCTGTTTTTT. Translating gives CASSLGGLAGELFF.

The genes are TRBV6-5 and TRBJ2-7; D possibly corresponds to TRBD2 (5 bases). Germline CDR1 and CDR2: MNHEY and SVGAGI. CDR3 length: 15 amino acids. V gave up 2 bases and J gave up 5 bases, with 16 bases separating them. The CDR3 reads CASSYGVEGLNEQYF. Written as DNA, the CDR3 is TGTGCCAGCAGTTACGGCGTCGAAGGACTGAACGAGCAGTACTTC.

The CDR3 sequence is CASSFADTQYF. The CDR3 DNA sequence: TGTGCCAGCAGTTTTGCCGATACGCAGTATTTT. The V call is TRBV28, the J call TRBJ2-3; D call uncertain. CDR3 length: 11 residues. Germline V lookup: CDR1 MDHEN, CDR2 SYDVKM. The V end lost 3 bases, the J end lost 6 bases, and 4 bases lay between the germline ends.

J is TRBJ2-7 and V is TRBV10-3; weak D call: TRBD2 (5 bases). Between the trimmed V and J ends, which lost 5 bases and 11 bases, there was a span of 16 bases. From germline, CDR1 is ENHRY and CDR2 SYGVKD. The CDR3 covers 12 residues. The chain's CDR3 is CAISKVDGLKYF. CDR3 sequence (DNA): TGTGCCATCAGTAAGGTGGACGGACTCAAGTACTTC.

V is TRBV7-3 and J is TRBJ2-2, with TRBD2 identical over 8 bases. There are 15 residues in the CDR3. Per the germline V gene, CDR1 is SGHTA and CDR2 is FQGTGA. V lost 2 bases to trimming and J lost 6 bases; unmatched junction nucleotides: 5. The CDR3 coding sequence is TGTGCCAGCAGCTTATCGGGAGGGGAGGCCGGGGAGCTGTTTTTT. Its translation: CASSLSGGEAGELFF.